A selection of T cell receptor beta chains follows, all from one sample in a study of cytomegalovirus exposure and HLA in healthy donors. Data came from immunoSEQ multiplex PCR; TCRdb stores just in-frame clones and leaves some out. The data contain about 74,000 clones, around 95% of them singletons. What was sequenced was PBMCs. These receptors originate from a woman aged 18-29 years in good health and CMV-seropositive. CDR3s include the opening cysteine and the closing phenylalanine or tryptophan. The D gene is left open where the match is weak. For some rows the clone size is stated as once, few or many, or as a class when expanded; others skip it.

cdr3_aa cdr3_nt clone_size v_call d_call j_call
CASTRSGSGGGYEQYF TGTGCCAGTACCCGCTCCGGTAGCGGGGGTGGCTACGAGCAGTACTTC few TRBV19 TRBD2 TRBJ2-7
CASSIDLWARAQPQHF TGTGCCAGTAGTATAGATCTATGGGCCAGGGCTCAGCCCCAGCATTTT NA TRBV19 NA TRBJ1-5
CASSLGLGAKHVDEQFF TGTGCCAGCAGCTTGGGTTTGGGGGCTAAGCACGTGGATGAGCAGTTCTTC NA TRBV5-8 NA TRBJ2-1
CAISESGGETQYF TGTGCCATCAGTGAGTCGGGCGGGGAGACCCAGTACTTC NA TRBV10-3 NA TRBJ2-5
CASSLGMAGENEQFF TGTGCCAGCAGCTTAGGGATGGCAGGGGAGAATGAGCAGTTCTTC once TRBV7-6 NA TRBJ2-1
CASSLALSSPNNEQFF TGTGCCAGCAGCTTAGCGCTTTCTAGCCCTAACAATGAGCAGTTCTTC NA TRBV7-2 NA TRBJ2-1
CASSATGRAFF TGTGCCAGCAGTGCGACAGGGCGGGCTTTCTTT few TRBV27 TRBD1 TRBJ1-1
CASSVYGEETQYF TGTGCCAGCAGCGTATACGGGGAAGAGACCCAGTACTTC once TRBV9 NA TRBJ2-5
CASSFPRAVQETQYF TGTGCCAGCAGCTTTCCGCGGGCCGTTCAAGAGACCCAGTACTTC NA TRBV5-6 NA TRBJ2-5
CAWRGTTGPYSVLTF TGTGCCTGGCGGGGGACCACAGGTCCCTATAGCGTCCTGACTTTC NA TRBV30 NA TRBJ2-6
CASSHEQGSSYEQYF TGTGCCAGCAGCCATGAACAGGGCAGCTCCTACGAGCAGTACTTC NA TRBV14 NA TRBJ2-7
CASSQDRETGGPTDTQYF TGCGCCAGCAGCCAAGATCGAGAGACAGGGGGCCCCACAGATACGCAGTATTTT NA TRBV4-1 TRBD1 TRBJ2-3
CASSLGTGENTEAFF TGCGCCAGCAGCTTGGGGACAGGGGAGAACACTGAAGCTTTCTTT NA TRBV5-1 TRBD1 TRBJ1-1
CASSVTAENHNEQFF TGTGCCAGCAGCGTAACAGCGGAGAACCACAATGAGCAGTTCTTC NA TRBV9 NA TRBJ2-1
CASSIGRENEQFF TGTGCCAGTAGTATTGGCCGGGAGAATGAGCAGTTCTTC NA TRBV19 NA TRBJ2-1
CASSAEETQYF TGTGCCAGCAGCGCCGAGGAGACCCAGTACTTC NA TRBV11-2 NA TRBJ2-5
CASSLTGGVTEAFF TGCGCCAGCAGCTTGACAGGGGGCGTCACTGAAGCTTTCTTT NA TRBV5-1 TRBD1 TRBJ1-1
CASSIRDRNNSPLHF TGTGCCAGCAGTATACGGGACAGAAATAATTCACCCCTCCACTTT NA TRBV6-5 TRBD1 TRBJ1-6
CAKRDRGGDEQFF TGTGCCAAAAGGGACAGGGGGGGGGATGAGCAGTTCTTC NA TRBV2 TRBD1 TRBJ2-1
CASSQGQGQGGYTF TGCGCCAGCAGCCAAGGACAGGGGCAGGGTGGCTACACCTTC NA TRBV4-3 TRBD1 TRBJ1-2
CASRGRLAWATDTQYF TGTGCCAGCAGGGGTCGACTAGCGTGGGCCACAGATACGCAGTATTTT NA TRBV2 TRBD2 TRBJ2-3
CASSLGPSGTDTQYF TGTGCCAGCAGCTTAGGCCCTAGCGGGACGGATACGCAGTATTTT NA TRBV11-2 TRBD2 TRBJ2-3
CASSDLAGGPRITQETQYF TGTGCCAGCAGCGATCTAGCGGGGGGGCCACGAATAACTCAAGAGACCCAGTACTTC NA TRBV4-2 TRBD2 TRBJ2-5
CASSLPHLGTPGNTIYF TGTGCCAGCAGCTTACCCCACTTGGGCACCCCTGGAAACACCATATATTTT NA TRBV7-8 NA TRBJ1-3
CASSQVIGQGGTGELFF TGCGCCAGCAGCCAAGTTATTGGACAGGGAGGCACCGGGGAGCTGTTTTTT NA TRBV4-3 TRBD1 TRBJ2-2
CASSRGGTVVEQYF TGTGCCAGCAGCCGAGGGGGCACGGTGGTCGAGCAGTACTTC NA TRBV5-8 TRBD1 TRBJ2-7
CASSLNGVISEQYF TGTGCCAGCAGTTTAAACGGGGTAATCTCCGAGCAGTACTTC NA TRBV27 NA TRBJ2-7
CASSQLRDSSYEQYF TGTGCCAGCAGCCAGCTCCGGGACAGCTCCTACGAGCAGTACTTC NA TRBV4-2 TRBD1 TRBJ2-7
CASSASNSYEQYF TGTGCCAGCAGTGCCAGTAACTCCTACGAGCAGTACTTC NA TRBV2 NA TRBJ2-7
CASSEASGELNEQFF TGTGCCAGCAGTGAAGCTAGCGGGGAATTAAATGAGCAGTTCTTC NA TRBV6-4 TRBD2 TRBJ2-1
CASSVQGLDGYTF TGTGCCAGTAGTGTTCAGGGATTAGACGGCTACACCTTC NA TRBV19 NA TRBJ1-2
CANSVKSGGTSTDTQYF TGTGCCAACAGTGTAAAGAGTGGCGGGACTAGCACAGATACGCAGTATTTT NA TRBV2 NA TRBJ2-3
CASSPRGASGGNEQYF TGTGCCAGCAGCCCGCGAGGCGCTAGCGGGGGCAACGAGCAGTACTTC NA TRBV11-3 TRBD2 TRBJ2-7
CASSVTSGDNTGELFF TGTGCCAGCAGTGTTACTAGCGGGGACAACACCGGGGAGCTGTTTTTT NA TRBV6-4 TRBD2 TRBJ2-2
CASSEGTTTYNEQFF TGTGCCAGCAGTGAAGGGACAACTACCTACAATGAGCAGTTCTTC NA TRBV6-1 NA TRBJ2-1
CASKGGDEQYF TGTGCCAGTAAAGGGGGCGACGAGCAGTACTTC NA TRBV19 TRBD1 TRBJ2-7
CASSLNGQNTEAFF TGCGCCAGCAGCTTGAATGGACAGAACACTGAAGCTTTCTTT NA TRBV5-1 NA TRBJ1-1
CASSPLAGSDTQYF TGTGCCAGCTCACCACTGGCAGGCTCAGATACGCAGTATTTT NA TRBV18 NA TRBJ2-3
CASSPLAGTYNEQFF TGTGCCAGCTCACCACTAGCGGGGACCTACAATGAGCAGTTCTTC NA TRBV18 TRBD2 TRBJ2-1
CASTPRLAGNYEQYF TGTGCCAGCACGCCACGGCTAGCGGGGAATTACGAGCAGTACTTC once TRBV7-8 TRBD2 TRBJ2-7
CASSQCKRTGQPYGYTF TGCGCCAGCAGTCAATGCAAAAGGACAGGGCAGCCCTATGGCTACACCTTC NA TRBV23-1 TRBD1 TRBJ1-2
CASSLATLRVGNTEAFF TGTGCCAGCAGCTTAGCCACCTTGAGGGTGGGGAACACTGAAGCTTTCTTT NA TRBV7-2 NA TRBJ1-1
CASSSPGPPYEQYF TGTGCCAGCAGCTCGCCGGGTCCTCCCTACGAGCAGTACTTC NA TRBV11-1 NA TRBJ2-7
CASSPTDRGYEQYF TGCGCCAGCAGCCCTACGGACAGGGGATACGAGCAGTACTTC NA TRBV4-1 TRBD1 TRBJ2-7
CASSLGTSGGQETQYF TGTGCCAGCAGCTTAGGTACTAGCGGGGGGCAAGAGACCCAGTACTTC NA TRBV7-2 TRBD2 TRBJ2-5